This is a list of T cell receptor beta chains from one sample in a study of post-analysis software for immune sequencing data. TCRdb reanalysed the PCR reads using MiXCR and keeps one entry per CDR3 protein. The top ten clones hold about 10% of a sample with approximately 630,000 distinct CDR3 sequences, approximately 60% of them seen once. The sequenced sample consisted of blood. These TCRs come from a girl aged 2-15 years with multiple sclerosis. Both conserved end residues are part of each CDR3. The D gene is left open where the match is weak. The listing skips clone size in some rows; elsewhere it reads once, few, many or a size class.

TRBJ2-5	TRBV6-1	TRBD2	.	CASSALGAGGQGKTQYF	TGTGCCAGCAGTGCCCTAGGAGCGGGAGGGCAGGGAAAGACCCAGTACTTC
TRBJ2-1	TRBV12-3/TRBV12-4	.	many	CASSDSYNEQFF	TGTGCCAGCAGTGACTCCTACAATGAGCAGTTCTTC
TRBJ2-1	TRBV5-1	.	few	CASSLTTVGVGHNEQFF	TGCGCCAGCAGCCTCACCACCGTCGGGGTTGGGCACAATGAGCAGTTCTTC
TRBJ2-1	TRBV20-1	TRBD2	few	CSADRGEVYNEQFF	TGCAGTGCTGATCGGGGGGAGGTTTACAATGAGCAGTTCTTC
TRBJ2-5	TRBV7-9	.	.	CASSFAGQETQYF	TGTGCCAGCAGCTTCGCAGGCCAAGAGACCCAGTACTTC
TRBJ2-6	TRBV6-5	.	once	CASSYSQAPCDCQSSGANVLTF	TGTGCCAGCAGTTACTCCCAGGCCCCTTGTGACTGTCAGAGCTCTGGGGCCAACGTCCTGACTTTC
TRBJ2-5	TRBV5-1	.	.	CASSFVQGTQYF	TGCGCCAGCAGCTTTGTACAGGGAACCCAGTACTTC
TRBJ2-3	TRBV4-3	TRBD2	.	CASSQDRTSGLTDTQYF	TGCGCCAGTAGCCAAGACCGGACTAGCGGGTTGACAGATACGCAGTATTTT
TRBJ2-7	TRBV24-1	.	.	CATTLPQHYEQYF	TGTGCCACCACACTACCGCAACATTACGAGCAGTACTTC
TRBJ1-2	TRBV7-2	.	.	CASSLAGDDYGYTF	TGTGCCAGCAGCTTAGCCGGGGACGACTATGGCTACACCTTC
TRBJ2-7	TRBV28	.	.	CASSDRAGWIEQYF	TGTGCCAGCAGTGACAGGGCGGGATGGATCGAGCAGTACTTC
TRBJ2-7	TRBV20-1	TRBD2	.	CSATISGTSGYEQYF	TGCAGTGCTACCATCTCCGGGACTAGCGGGTACGAGCAGTACTTC
TRBJ2-7	TRBV12-3/TRBV12-4	TRBD1	.	CASSSPGQGIYEQYF	TGTGCCAGCAGTTCTCCGGGACAGGGAATATACGAGCAGTACTTC
TRBJ2-1	TRBV6-5	.	many	CASSLTGISYNEQFF	TGTGCCAGCAGCCTCACAGGGATCTCCTACAATGAGCAGTTCTTC
TRBJ2-5	TRBV7-2	TRBD2	.	CASSPLAEETQYF	TGTGCCAGCAGCCCCCTAGCGGAAGAGACCCAGTACTTC
TRBJ1-1	TRBV7-9	.	.	CASSLAVWGWRDTEAFF	TGTGCCAGCAGCTTAGCGGTGTGGGGCTGGAGGGACACTGAAGCTTTCTTT
TRBJ2-3	TRBV20-1	.	.	CSAPRDGVRTDTQYF	TGCAGTGCCCCTCGGGATGGCGTTCGCACAGATACGCAGTATTTT
TRBJ2-5	TRBV10-3	TRBD1	.	CATMDRNQETQYF	TGTGCCACCATGGACAGGAACCAAGAGACCCAGTACTTC
TRBJ2-7	TRBV7-9	TRBD2	.	CASSSRGGLGEQYF	TGTGCCAGCAGCTCCCGGGGGGGCCTCGGCGAGCAGTACTTC
TRBJ2-6	TRBV7-9	TRBD1	.	CASSFRGTGVSGANVLTF	TGTGCCAGCAGCTTCAGAGGGACAGGGGTCTCTGGGGCCAACGTCCTGACTTTC
TRBJ1-2	TRBV7-2	TRBD1	.	CASSYGQGTDGYTF	TGTGCCAGCAGCTATGGACAGGGGACAGATGGCTACACCTTC
TRBJ2-7	TRBV5-1	.	few	CASSWDPSYEQYF	TGCGCCAGCAGCTGGGACCCGTCCTACGAGCAGTACTTC
TRBJ2-5	TRBV2	TRBD2	.	CASSETRGGQETQYF	TGTGCCAGCAGTGAGACCCGGGGGGGTCAAGAGACCCAGTACTTC
TRBJ2-7	TRBV20-1	.	few	CSASSHGRSYEQYF	TGCAGTGCTAGTAGTCACGGGCGCTCCTACGAGCAGTACTTC
TRBJ1-2	TRBV20-1	TRBD1	.	CSHEDRPNYGYTF	TGCAGTCATGAGGACAGGCCTAACTATGGCTACACCTTC
TRBJ2-1	TRBV7-2	.	.	CASSPWTARNEQFF	TGTGCCAGCAGCCCCTGGACAGCTCGCAATGAGCAGTTCTTC
TRBJ2-1	TRBV6-1	.	.	CASSESLMGNEQFF	TGTGCCAGCAGTGAAAGTCTTATGGGGAATGAGCAGTTCTTC
TRBJ2-1	TRBV5-1	.	.	CASGGLAGVENEQFF	TGCGCCAGCGGGGGGCTGGCGGGAGTCGAGAATGAGCAGTTCTTC
TRBJ2-1	TRBV20-1	TRBD2	.	CSARDRRGDYNEQFF	TGCAGTGCTAGAGATAGGCGGGGGGATTACAATGAGCAGTTCTTC
TRBJ2-3	TRBV6-5	TRBD2	.	CASSHSRLAGGGSGTDTQYF	TGTGCCAGCAGTCACTCGAGACTAGCGGGAGGCGGTTCGGGCACAGATACGCAGTATTTT
TRBJ2-5	TRBV12-3/TRBV12-4	.	.	CASAVGGETQYF	TGTGCCAGCGCGGTAGGGGGAGAGACCCAGTACTTC
TRBJ2-5	TRBV7-9	TRBD2	.	CASSLELAGVGEQYF	TGTGCCAGCAGCTTAGAACTAGCGGGAGTAGGTGAGCAGTACTTC